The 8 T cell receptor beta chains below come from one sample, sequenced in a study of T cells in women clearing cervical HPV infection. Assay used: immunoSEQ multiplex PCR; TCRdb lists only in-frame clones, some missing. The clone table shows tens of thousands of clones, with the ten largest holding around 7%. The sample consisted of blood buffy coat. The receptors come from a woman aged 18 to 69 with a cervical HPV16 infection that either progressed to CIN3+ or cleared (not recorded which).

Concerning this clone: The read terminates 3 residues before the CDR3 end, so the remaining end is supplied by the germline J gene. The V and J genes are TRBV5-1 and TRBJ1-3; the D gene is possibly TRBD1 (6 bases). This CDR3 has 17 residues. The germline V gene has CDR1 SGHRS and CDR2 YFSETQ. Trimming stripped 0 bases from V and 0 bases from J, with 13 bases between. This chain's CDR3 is CASSLGQETISGNTIYF. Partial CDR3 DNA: TGCGCCAGCAGCTTGGGACAGGAGACGATCTCTGGAAACACC.

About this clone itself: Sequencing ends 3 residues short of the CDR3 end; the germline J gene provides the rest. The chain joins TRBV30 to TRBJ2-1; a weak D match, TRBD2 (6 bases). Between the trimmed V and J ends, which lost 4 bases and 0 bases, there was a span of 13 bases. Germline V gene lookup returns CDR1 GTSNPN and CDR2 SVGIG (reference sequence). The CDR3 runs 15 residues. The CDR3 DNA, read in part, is TGTGCCTGGACTAGCGCGGGAAGCTCCTACAATGAG. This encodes CAWTSAGSSYNE. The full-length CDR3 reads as CAWTSAGSSYNEQFF.

CDR3 DNA (partial): TGCGCCAGCAGCTACGGGGGGGACAAAAACATT. This sequence encodes CASSYGGDKNI. The CDR3 reads in full as CASSYGGDKNIQYF. This chain uses TRBV5-1 with TRBJ2-4; 8 bases fit TRBD2. The sequence runs out 3 residues before the end of the CDR3; the remainder is reconstructed from the germline J gene. The CDR3 spans 14 residues. The V and J ends lost 3 bases and 3 bases, in that order; junction bases with no gene match: 2. In germline, CDR1 is SGHRS, CDR2 YFSETQ.

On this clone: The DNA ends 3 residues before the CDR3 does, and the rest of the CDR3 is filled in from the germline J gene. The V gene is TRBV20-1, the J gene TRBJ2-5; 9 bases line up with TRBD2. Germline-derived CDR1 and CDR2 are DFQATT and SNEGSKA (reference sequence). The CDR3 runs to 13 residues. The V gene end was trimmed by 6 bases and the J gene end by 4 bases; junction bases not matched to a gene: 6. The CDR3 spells CSAAPTSGETQYF. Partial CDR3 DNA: TGCAGTGCGGCGCCGACTAGCGGAGAGACC.

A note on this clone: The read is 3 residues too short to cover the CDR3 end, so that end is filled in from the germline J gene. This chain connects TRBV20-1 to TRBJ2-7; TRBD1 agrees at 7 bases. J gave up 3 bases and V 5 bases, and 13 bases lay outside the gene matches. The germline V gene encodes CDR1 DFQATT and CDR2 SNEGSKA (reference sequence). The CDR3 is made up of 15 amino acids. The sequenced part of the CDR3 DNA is TGCAGTGCTGCCCTACAGGGGAACTATATCTACGAG. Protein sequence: CSAALQGNYIYE. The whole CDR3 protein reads CSAALQGNYIYEQYF.

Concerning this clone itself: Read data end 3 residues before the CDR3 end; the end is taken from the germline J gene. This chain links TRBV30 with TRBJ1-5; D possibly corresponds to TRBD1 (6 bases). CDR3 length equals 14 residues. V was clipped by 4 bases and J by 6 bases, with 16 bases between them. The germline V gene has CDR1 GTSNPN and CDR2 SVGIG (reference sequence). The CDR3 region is CAWTPGQLSQPQHF. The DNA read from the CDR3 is TGTGCCTGGACCCCGGGACAATTAAGTCAGCCC.

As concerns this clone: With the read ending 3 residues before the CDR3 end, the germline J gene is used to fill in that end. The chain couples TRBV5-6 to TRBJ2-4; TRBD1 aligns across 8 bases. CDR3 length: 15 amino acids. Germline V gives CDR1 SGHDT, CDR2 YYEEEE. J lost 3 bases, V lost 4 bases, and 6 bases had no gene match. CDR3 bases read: TGTGCCAGCAGCACCGCGACAGGGGACAAAAACATT. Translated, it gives CASSTATGDKNI. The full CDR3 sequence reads CASSTATGDKNIQYF.

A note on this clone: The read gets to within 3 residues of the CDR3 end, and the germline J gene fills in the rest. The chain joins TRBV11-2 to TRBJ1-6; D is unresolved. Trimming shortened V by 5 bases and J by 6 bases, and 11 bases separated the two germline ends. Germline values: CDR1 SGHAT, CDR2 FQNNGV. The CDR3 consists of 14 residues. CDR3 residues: CASSPVKGNSPLHF. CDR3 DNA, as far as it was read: TGTGCCAGCAGCCCCGTTAAGGGTAATTCACCC.